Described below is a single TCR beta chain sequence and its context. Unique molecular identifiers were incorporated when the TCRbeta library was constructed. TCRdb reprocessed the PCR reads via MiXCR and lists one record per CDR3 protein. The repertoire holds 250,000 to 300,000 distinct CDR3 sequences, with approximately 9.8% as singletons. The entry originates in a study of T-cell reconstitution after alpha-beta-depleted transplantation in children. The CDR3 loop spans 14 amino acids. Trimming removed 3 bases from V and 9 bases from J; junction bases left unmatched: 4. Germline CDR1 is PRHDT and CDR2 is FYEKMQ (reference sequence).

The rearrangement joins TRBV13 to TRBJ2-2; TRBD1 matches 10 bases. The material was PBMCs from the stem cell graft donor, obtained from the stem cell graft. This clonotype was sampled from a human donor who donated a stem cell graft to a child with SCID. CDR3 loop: CASSFDRGQWELFF. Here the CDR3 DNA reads TGTGCCAGCAGCTTCGACAGGGGGCAATGGGAGCTGTTTTTT.